The 9 T cell receptor beta chains presented below share a single source sample, sequenced in a study of glioma-infiltrating T cells. The iRepertoire nested amplicon-rescue multiplex PCR amplified TCR alpha and beta CDR3s from RNA. TCRdb re-analysed the multiplex PCR reads in MiXCR, keeping a single row per CDR3 protein. The table has around 350,000 distinct CDR3 sequences, about 40% seen once. The sample comprised glioma tissue, nonneoplastic brain tissue, or PBMCs (not recorded which). The receptors here all came from a human donor with low-grade glioma or glioblastoma, undergoing nonglioma brain surgery, or in good health (not recorded which).

This clonotype was detected a few times. The J gene is TRBJ2-7, the V gene TRBV10-3; 12 positions agree with TRBD2. The CDR3 is 15 residues long. Germline loops: CDR1 ENHRY, CDR2 SYGVKD. Trimming at V came to 6 bases and at J to 3 bases, leaving 6 bases not matched to a gene. The CDR3 sequence is CAISASTSGSYEQYF. The CDR3, as DNA: TGTGCCATCAGCGCTTCGACTAGCGGGAGCTACGAGCAGTACTTC.

This clonotype was found many times. The chain uses TRBV7-2 and TRBJ2-3; D not certain. Germline V CDR1 and CDR2: SGHTA, FQGNSA. V dropped 1 base and J dropped 4 bases, with 3 bases sitting between them. The CDR3 extends over 12 amino acids. The CDR3 region is CASSLEADTQYF. CDR3 DNA: TGTGCCAGCAGCTTAGAAGCAGATACGCAGTATTTT.

The chain combines TRBV24-1 with TRBJ2-1, with D possibly being TRBD1 (5 bases). The ends were cut back, 3 bases at V and 2 bases at J, with 13 bases in the middle. Germline V gives CDR1 KGHDR, CDR2 SFDVKD. The CDR3 spans 16 residues. The CDR3 loop is CATSDPDSLPYNEQFF. The CDR3 coding sequence is TGTGCCACCAGTGATCCCGACAGTCTACCCTACAATGAGCAGTTCTTC.

This clonotype was found many times. The chain joins TRBV28 to TRBJ1-5; D is uncertain. CDR1 and CDR2 from the germline V gene are MDHEN and SYDVKM. V shed 5 bases and J shed 0 bases, with 11 bases lying between them. The CDR3 contains 15 residues. The CDR3 sequence: CASSRQGGSNQPQHF. As DNA, the CDR3 is TGTGCCAGCAGTCGGCAAGGCGGTAGCAATCAGCCCCAGCATTTT.

Only a few counts were recorded for this clonotype. J is TRBJ2-3 and V is TRBV29-1, with D perhaps matching TRBD1 (6 bases). V lost 1 base and J lost 4, with 9 bases in between. CDR3 length equals 13 residues. CDR1 SQVTM and CDR2 ANQGSEA come from the germline V gene. For the CDR3, the DNA is TGCAGCGTTGAAGCCAGGGGTGCAGATACGCAGTATTTT. The encoded protein is CSVEARGADTQYF.

The chain recombines TRBV4-2 with TRBJ2-7; 8 bases are a match to TRBD1. The CDR3 is made up of 11 amino acids. In germline, CDR1 is LGHNA, CDR2 YNFKEQ. The V and J ends lost 1 base and 11 bases, in that order; junction bases with no gene match: 1. Here the CDR3 DNA reads TGTGCCAGCAGCCAAGGGGACAGGAAGTACTTC. Its protein is CASSQGDRKYF.

As for this clonotype: With a much larger clone just one base away, this may be a read error. This chain links TRBV6-2 or TRBV6-3 with TRBJ2-5; 7 bases align to TRBD2. Looked up from germline, CDR1 is MNHEY and CDR2 is SVGEGT. The CDR3 runs to 15 residues. The CDR3 loop is CATSYSTGGKETQYF. As DNA, the CDR3 is TGTGCCACCAGTTACTCGACGGGGGGAAAAGAGACCCAGTACTTC.

The rearrangement links TRBV27 to TRBJ1-1; tentative D call: TRBD1 (5 bases). V was shortened by 8 bases and J by 4 bases, with 17 bases between the two germline ends. This CDR3 spans 14 amino acids. Germline V gene sequence: CDR1 MNHEY, CDR2 SMNVEV (reference sequence). The CDR3 coding sequence is TGTGCCAGCCCCCTGATGGGGGGTGTCACTGAAGCTTTCTTT. It codes for CASPLMGGVTEAFF.

CDR3 sequence (DNA): TGCAGTGCTAGAATGCTAGCGGGAGGGGGTAGCTCCTACGAGCAGTACTTC. Protein sequence: CSARMLAGGGSSYEQYF. The J gene is TRBJ2-7, the V gene TRBV20-1, with 12 positions matching TRBD2. Germline loops: CDR1 DFQATT, CDR2 SNEGSKA (reference sequence). This CDR3 contains 17 residues. V dropped 2 bases and J dropped 0; count of bases not matched to a gene: 8.